This T cell receptor (beta chain) appears in the sequencing data of a study of cytomegalovirus exposure and HLA in healthy donors. Study conclusions and caveats: Reports indicate that TCR beta sequences accurately predicted the HLA-A and HLA-B alleles of most subjects.

V lost 2 bases and J 9 bases, leaving 16 bases between the germline ends. CDR1 and CDR2 from the germline V gene are LGHNA and YNFKEQ. This CDR3 contains 14 residues. Turning to this clone: Its antigen is as yet unknown.

In the PCR, 60 Vbeta and 13 Jbeta primers were used. Data came from immunoSEQ multiplex PCR; TCRdb stores just in-frame clones and leaves some out. Here the sample spans about 120,000 clones, 65% to 80% being singletons. The chain links TRBV4-2 to TRBJ1-2; D gene ambiguous. This clonotype was sampled from a man in his thirties or forties in good health and CMV-seropositive. The sequenced sample consisted of PBMCs. CDR3 region: CASSQSGGLRRYTF. In DNA form, the CDR3 reads TGTGCCAGCAGCCAATCAGGAGGTCTAAGACGCTACACCTTC.